This TCR beta chain was sequenced in a study of blood T cells in healthy people across ages. CDR3 length: 18 amino acids. In germline, CDR1 is MNHNY, CDR2 SVGAGI (reference sequence). V shed 9 bases, J shed 2 bases, and the junction held 19 bases outside the gene matches. The use of a sample-barcoded 5' primer and a J-beta primer mix characterized a second PCR of roughly 6 to 11 cycles. TCRdb reprocessed the 5' RACE reads via MiXCR and lists one record per CDR3 protein. The data hold some 730,000 distinct CDR3 sequences, with approximately 22% observed a single time. The material sequenced was blood. This sequence was found in a man in his 70s in good health. The chain links TRBV6-6 to TRBJ1-2; 9 nucleotides line up with TRBD1. The CDR3 DNA is TGTGCCAGATCAACTAGGTGGGGGGACAGGGCTAACAACTATGGCTACACCTTC. As protein: CARSTRWGDRANNYGYTF.